This T cell receptor beta chain was profiled in a study of T cell responses to AZD1222 COVID-19 vaccine. Regarding the study as a whole: Targeting of unmutated variant regions was reportedly seen in nearly half of spike-specific TCRs.

On this clone: No antigen is known for it.

TCRdb's copy holds only in-frame clones and misses some; the assay was immunoSEQ multiplex PCR. The sample lists about 120,000 clones, more than 75% occurring once. Germline lookup yields CDR1 ENHRY and CDR2 SYGVKD. V lost 7 bases and J lost 5, with 9 bases in between. The CDR3 runs 13 residues. V gene TRBV10-3 combines with J gene TRBJ1-6; D uncertain. The source was peripheral blood, collected on day 0 of AZD1222 vaccination. The sequence was obtained from an adult in good health. CDR3 protein: CAITGGNNSPLHF. Written as DNA, the CDR3 is TGTGCCATCACAGGAGGGAATAATTCACCCCTCCACTTT.